The entry below describes one T cell receptor (beta chain). Its antigen is currently unknown. This entry comes from a study of identical twins. Study results and limitations: Whereas memory repertoires showed no such difference, abundant cord blood beta clonotypes carried fewer insertions.

From the 5' RACE reads, TCRdb called clonotypes with MiXCR, one entry per CDR3 protein. The sample includes around 450,000 distinct CDR3 sequences, 14% of them seen just once. Trimming removed 4 bases from V and 7 bases from J, with 21 bases in between. The CDR3 extends over 15 amino acids. CDR1 and CDR2 (germline): SGHRS, YFSETQ. The same data also went into a second study, on yellow fever vaccine responses in identical twins.

The V gene is TRBV5-1, the J gene TRBJ2-7; the D gene could be TRBD1 or TRBD2 (5 bases each). The sequence was collected from a woman younger than 30 in good health. The specimen sequenced was CD4+ T cells sorted from blood. The CDR3 bases are TGCGCCAGCAGCCCCTATAGAGGGGAAAGGGGAGAGCAGTACTTC. Translated: CASSPYRGERGEQYF.